The 9 T cell receptor beta chains listed next were all sequenced from one sample in a study of T-cell reconstitution after alpha-beta-depleted transplantation in children. This sample's TCRbeta library carried unique molecular identifier barcodes. In TCRdb, the PCR reads were re-called with MiXCR into one record per CDR3 protein. The sample lists roughly 200,000 distinct CDR3 sequences, approximately 10% occurring once. The sequences come from PBMCs, collected before TCRalphabeta/CD19-depleted stem cell transplant. Receptors were obtained from a child under two years old with acute myeloid leukemia, due to receive a stem cell transplant.

This clonotype showed up many times. This chain uses TRBV29-1 with TRBJ2-4; 9 bases fit TRBD2. The CDR3 extends over 16 amino acids. Germline V gene lookup returns CDR1 SQVTM and CDR2 ANQGSEA. The CDR3 DNA sequence: TGCAATCTATTAGCGGGAGAGGAGGGGGCCAAAAACATTCAGTACTTC. It codes for CNLLAGEEGAKNIQYF.

The chain combines TRBV29-1 with TRBJ1-1, with D possibly matching TRBD1 (6 bases). The germline V gene encodes CDR1 SQVTM and CDR2 ANQGSEA. The CDR3 is made up of 14 amino acids. Trimming shortened V by 4 bases and J by 2 bases, and 14 bases separated the two germline ends. This CDR3 is CSVAYRALNTEAFF. The CDR3 bases are TGCAGCGTTGCCTACAGGGCGCTAAACACTGAAGCTTTCTTT.

This clonotype appeared a few times. This chain uses TRBV20-1 with TRBJ1-4; 8 bases match TRBD1. Germline V gene data show CDR1 as DFQATT and CDR2 as SNEGSKA (reference sequence). The CDR3 is 15 residues long. V shed 3 bases and J 0 bases; nucleotides not matched to a gene: 3. The CDR3 here is CSARSGGATNEKLFF. CDR3 bases: TGCAGTGCTAGGTCAGGGGGCGCAACTAATGAAAAACTGTTTTTT.

The chain is built from TRBV29-1 and TRBJ2-3, with D hard to call. The length of the CDR3 is 12 residues. CDR1 is SQVTM, CDR2 ANQGSEA, per germline. V lost 1 base and J 4 bases, leaving 6 bases between the germline ends. The CDR3 reads CSVEGVADTQYF. The CDR3 region has the DNA TGCAGCGTTGAAGGGGTGGCAGATACGCAGTATTTT.

Comments on this clonotype: Since no conserved phenylalanine or tryptophan closes the CDR3, a read error is the likely cause. This sequence joins TRBV19 and TRBJ2-1; 10 nucleotides line up with TRBD1. CDR1 LNHDA and CDR2 SQIVND come from the germline V gene (reference sequence). This CDR3 is built from 16 residues. The CDR3 DNA reads as TGTGCCAGAAGTATAGAAGGACAGGGGGTCTACAATGAGCAGTTCCTC. It codes for CARSIEGQGVYNEQFL.

The rearrangement joins TRBV11-2 to TRBJ2-5; D not certain. Germline-derived CDR1 and CDR2 are SGHAT and FQNNGV. Deletions cut 3 bases from V and 5 bases from J, with 13 bases between. CDR3 length: 14 amino acids. The CDR3 reads CASSFSSVLETQYF. CDR3 DNA: TGTGCCAGCAGCTTTTCCTCGGTGCTGGAGACCCAGTACTTC.

There are many counts of this clonotype. V and J are TRBV20-1 and TRBJ1-1; the D is unclear. V lost 4 bases, J lost 0 bases, and 18 bases lay in between. The CDR3 loop spans 16 amino acids. Germline assignment: CDR1 DFQATT and CDR2 SNEGSKA (reference sequence). CDR3 nucleotide sequence: TGCAGTGCTACACCGTTTAGGAGTTACATGAACACTGAAGCTTTCTTT. Translating gives CSATPFRSYMNTEAFF.

This clonotype has ten or more counts. This chain joins TRBV20-1 and TRBJ2-7, with 10 bases matching TRBD1. CDR1 is DFQATT, CDR2 SNEGSKA, per germline (reference sequence). CDR3 size: 15 residues. J was trimmed by 3 bases and V by 0 bases; bases with no gene match: 5. The CDR3 nucleotides are TGCAGTGCTAGAGACGGGACAGGGGACCTCTACGAGCAGTACTTC. Amino acid sequence: CSARDGTGDLYEQYF.

This clonotype has at least ten counts. This chain links TRBV7-3 with TRBJ2-3; 8 nucleotides agree with TRBD2. This CDR3 has 15 residues. CDR1 and CDR2 from the germline V gene are SGHTA and FQGTGA. Trimming took 4 bases from V and 4 from J; bases not matched to a gene: 7. CDR3 DNA sequence: TGTGCCAGCAGCTCCGACGGGACTAGAGCAGATACGCAGTATTTT. Protein: CASSSDGTRADTQYF.